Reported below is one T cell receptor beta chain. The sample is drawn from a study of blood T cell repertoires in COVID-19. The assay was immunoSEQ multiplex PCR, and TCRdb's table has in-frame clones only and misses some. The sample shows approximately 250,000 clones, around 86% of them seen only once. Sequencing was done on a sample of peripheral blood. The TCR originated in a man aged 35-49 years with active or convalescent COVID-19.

This CDR3 reads CASSELGGGANVLTF. The CDR3, as DNA: TGTGCCAGCAGTGAATTAGGAGGTGGGGCCAACGTCCTGACTTTC. The V call is TRBV2, the J call TRBJ2-6; a possible D gene is TRBD2 (5 bases). In germline, CDR1 is SNHLY, CDR2 FYNNEI. The CDR3 consists of 15 residues. Trimming cost V 2 bases and J 3 bases, with 8 bases left between them.